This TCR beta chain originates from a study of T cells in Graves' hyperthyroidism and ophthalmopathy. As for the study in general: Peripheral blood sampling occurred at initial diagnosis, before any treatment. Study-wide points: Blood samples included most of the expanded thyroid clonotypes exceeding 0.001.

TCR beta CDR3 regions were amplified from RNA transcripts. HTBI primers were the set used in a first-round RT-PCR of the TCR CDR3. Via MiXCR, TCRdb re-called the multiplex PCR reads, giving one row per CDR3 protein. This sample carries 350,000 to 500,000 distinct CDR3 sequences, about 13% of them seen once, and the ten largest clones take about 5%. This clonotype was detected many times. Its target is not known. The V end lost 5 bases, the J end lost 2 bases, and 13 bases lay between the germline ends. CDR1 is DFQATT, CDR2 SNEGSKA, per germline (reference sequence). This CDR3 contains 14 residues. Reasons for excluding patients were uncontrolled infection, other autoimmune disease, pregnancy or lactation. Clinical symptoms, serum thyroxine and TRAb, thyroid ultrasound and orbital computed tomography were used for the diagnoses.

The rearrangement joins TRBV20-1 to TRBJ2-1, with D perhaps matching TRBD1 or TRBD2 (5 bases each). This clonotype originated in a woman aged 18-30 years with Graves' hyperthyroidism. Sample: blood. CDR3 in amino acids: CSADRDGAYNEQFF. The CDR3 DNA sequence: TGCAGTGCTGACCGGGACGGGGCCTACAATGAGCAGTTCTTC.